The sequence of this T cell receptor beta chain was determined in a study of CD8 T cells in ankylosing spondylitis. Concerning this clonotype: Its antigen is not identified.

From the 5' RACE reads, TCRdb called clonotypes with MiXCR, one entry per CDR3 protein. The sample gives approximately 140,000 distinct CDR3 sequences, roughly 18% of which show up once; roughly 30% is in the top ten. General study results and limits: Ankylosing spondylitis blood appeared to carry a characteristic TCR beta motif of fewer than 10 highly homologous variants. Several of the motif variants were reported before in synovial fluid and blood from reactive arthritis. According to the report, clones linked to the disease were significantly enriched in matched synovial fluid samples taken from ankylosing spondylitis patients.

The sample was blood, either unsorted or a sorted T cell fraction (not recorded which). This receptor was taken from a male donor with ankylosing spondylitis.

This CDR3 reads CASSLSSSNQPQHF. The CDR3 DNA sequence: TGTGCCAGCAGCTTATCATCAAGCAATCAGCCCCAGCATTTT. The chain recombines TRBV7-2 with TRBJ1-5, with D hard to call. From germline, CDR1 is SGHTA and CDR2 FQGNSA. This CDR3 spans 14 amino acids. Trimming shortened V by 2 bases and J by 1 base, and 6 bases separated the two germline ends. Full variable domain (outside the CDR3, taken from reference TRBV7-2 and TRBJ1-5): GAGVSQSPSNKVTEKGKDVELRCDPISGHTALYWYRQSLGQGLEFLIYFQGNSAPDKSGLPSDRFSAERTGGSVSTLTIQRTQQEDSAVYLCASSLSSSNQPQHFGDGTRLSIL.